The next 28 T cell receptor beta chains were all read from a single sample in a study of control samples from healthy donors and cancer patients. Generated by immunoSEQ multiplex PCR, the TCRdb table keeps only in-frame clones and is missing some. The sample carries about 52,000 clones, 85% to 95% recorded once. Sequenced material: blood. Source of these receptors: a man aged 25-45 years in good health.

The V call is TRBV27, the J call TRBJ1-4; 8 bases align to TRBD1. This CDR3 spans 14 amino acids. V shed 3 bases and J 7 bases; nucleotides not matched to a gene: 4. Germline assignment: CDR1 MNHEY and CDR2 SMNVEV (reference sequence). CDR3 protein: CASSFQGAGEKLFF. In DNA form, the CDR3 reads TGTGCCAGCAGTTTTCAGGGGGCGGGTGAAAAACTGTTTTTT.

The chain is built from TRBV6-5 and TRBJ2-2; TRBD1 matches 10 bases. The ends lost 8 bases at V and 2 bases at J; junction bases unmatched: 2. In germline, CDR1 is MNHEY, CDR2 SVGAGI. The length of the CDR3 is 14 residues. This CDR3 is CASETGGNTGELFF. The CDR3 DNA follows: TGTGCCAGCGAGACAGGGGGCAACACCGGGGAGCTGTTTTTT.

This chain uses TRBV3-1 (or the pseudogene TRBV3-2) with TRBJ2-3; D is uncertain. V gave up 8 bases and J gave up 4 bases, with 10 bases separating them. The V gene's germline CDR1 is LGHDT and CDR2 YNNKEL (reference sequence). This CDR3 is 12 amino acids long. The DNA for the CDR3 is TGTGCCAGCTCCCCCTCCCCAGATACGCAGTATTTT. Protein: CASSPSPDTQYF.

This chain joins TRBV12-5 and TRBJ2-5; 9 bases agree with TRBD2. Losses at the gene ends were 2 bases for V and 3 bases for J; bases not matched to a gene: 4. Looked up from germline, CDR1 is LGHNT and CDR2 is FRNRAP. The CDR3 sequence is 15 residues long. In nucleotides, the CDR3 is TGTGCTAGTGGTTTGCGGCGGGAGGGGGAAGAGACCCAGTACTTC. Amino acids: CASGLRREGEETQYF.

This clone was picked up one time. The rearrangement uses TRBV5-4 and TRBJ2-1; D not resolved. Between the trimmed V and J ends, which lost 2 bases and 8 bases, there was a span of 5 bases. Germline CDR1 and CDR2: SGHNT and YYREEE (reference sequence). This CDR3 spans 11 amino acids. CDR3 in DNA: TGTGCCAGCAGCTTAATGGATGAGCAGTTCTTC. Protein sequence: CASSLMDEQFF.

The chain couples TRBV9 to TRBJ2-3; 9 bases agree with TRBD2. The CDR3 spans 16 residues. V trimming: 0 bases; J trimming: 4 bases; junction bases outside the gene matches: 6. CDR1 and CDR2 (germline): SGDLS, YYNGEE. CDR3 bases: TGTGCCAGCAGCGTAGACCGAGCGGGAGGACCAGATACGCAGTATTTT. Residues: CASSVDRAGGPDTQYF.

The chain combines TRBV4-2 with TRBJ2-6, with D possibly matching TRBD2 (5 bases). CDR3 size: 16 residues. V was shortened by 0 bases and J by 0 bases, with 6 bases between the two germline ends. Germline CDR1 LGHNA, CDR2 YNFKEQ. In DNA, the CDR3 is TGTGCCAGCAGCCAAGAAGGGAGCTCTGGGGCCAACGTCCTGACTTTC. Protein product: CASSQEGSSGANVLTF.

This rearrangement joins TRBV2 to TRBJ2-7; D possibly matches TRBD1 or TRBD2 (5 bases each). The CDR3 covers 12 residues. Germline CDR1 reads SNHLY; CDR2 reads FYNNEI. Trimming took 2 bases from V and 5 from J, leaving 7 bases between them. The CDR3, as DNA: TGTGCCAGCAGTGAACAGGGAGACGAGCAGTACTTC. Its protein is CASSEQGDEQYF.

The rearrangement links TRBV15 to TRBJ2-1; the D call may be TRBD1 or TRBD2 (5 bases each). The CDR3 sequence is 16 residues long. Germline V gene sequence: CDR1 LNHNV, CDR2 YYDKDF (reference sequence). The V gene lost 6 bases and the J gene lost 9 bases, with 24 bases spanning the gap. For the CDR3, the DNA is TGTGCCACCAGAGGGAGACGTGGCGGAGCAAGGGGTGAGCAGTTCTTC. Translated, it gives CATRGRRGGARGEQFF.

The chain uses TRBV7-9 and TRBJ1-4, with D unclear. V was clipped by 2 bases and J by 0 bases, with 4 bases between them. Germline CDR1 and CDR2: SEHNR and FQNEAQ (reference sequence). The CDR3 has 14 amino acids. The CDR3, as DNA: TGTGCCAGCAGCTTACTTTCAACTAATGAAAAACTGTTTTTT. It codes for CASSLLSTNEKLFF.

This clone came up a few times. The V gene is TRBV5-6, the J gene TRBJ2-3, with TRBD1 identical over 8 bases. There are 16 residues in the CDR3. Unmatched junction bases numbered 5, after V lost 0 bases and J lost 2 bases. Germline V gene lookup returns CDR1 SGHDT and CDR2 YYEEEE. CDR3 in amino acids: CASSLVTGGYTDTQYF. CDR3 DNA: TGTGCCAGCAGCTTGGTTACAGGGGGATACACAGATACGCAGTATTTT.

V gene TRBV19 combines with J gene TRBJ2-7, with 10 bases identical to TRBD2. V shed 4 bases and J 2 bases; nucleotides not matched to a gene: 5. This CDR3 spans 15 amino acids. The germline V gene encodes CDR1 LNHDA and CDR2 SQIVND (reference sequence). The CDR3 coding sequence is TGTGCCAGTAGTACGAGGACTAGCGGAGCCTACGAGCAGTACTTC. It yields the protein CASSTRTSGAYEQYF.

The chain uses TRBV4-3 and TRBJ2-7; TRBD2 might be the D (5 bases). CDR1 LGHNA and CDR2 YSLEER come from the germline V gene. V shed 0 bases and J shed 2 bases, with 11 bases lying between them. The CDR3 contains 15 residues. In DNA, the CDR3 is TGCGCCAGCAGCCAAGACAGCGGTATCGCCTACGAGCAGTACTTC. Translating it yields CASSQDSGIAYEQYF.

The chain carries TRBV13 and TRBJ2-7, with a possible D match to TRBD2 (6 bases). CDR1 and CDR2 from the germline V gene are PRHDT and FYEKMQ (reference sequence). The CDR3 runs to 13 residues. V dropped 5 bases and J dropped 2 bases, with 10 bases sitting between them. The CDR3 sequence is CASSAGLTYEQYF. DNA of the CDR3: TGTGCCAGCAGCGCGGGACTTACCTACGAGCAGTACTTC.

The chain links TRBV7-2 to TRBJ2-7; 10 bases are a match to TRBD1. Germline CDR1 and CDR2: SGHTA and FQGNSA. After removal of 5 bases from V and 7 bases from J, the junction contained 8 bases not matched to a gene. This CDR3 comprises 14 residues. The CDR3 region has the DNA TGTGCCAGCAGCAACCGACAGGGGGCAAGTGAGCAGTACTTC. It translates to CASSNRQGASEQYF.

The rearrangement uses TRBV19 and TRBJ2-1; 8 bases are shared with TRBD2. The germline V gene encodes CDR1 LNHDA and CDR2 SQIVND (reference sequence). With V trimmed by 10 bases and J by 1 base, 6 bases remained unmatched. This CDR3 has 14 amino acids. The CDR3: CATIGGASYNEQFF. The CDR3 DNA reads as TGTGCCACCATCGGGGGGGCTTCCTACAATGAGCAGTTCTTC.

The V and J genes are TRBV29-1 and TRBJ2-7; no clear D gene. This CDR3 is built from 12 residues. Germline values: CDR1 SQVTM, CDR2 ANQGSEA. Trimming took off 2 bases at V and 3 bases at J, with 8 bases between the two ends. The DNA of the CDR3 is TGCAGCGTTGAAAACGGATACTACGAGCAGTACTTC. Its protein is CSVENGYYEQYF.

The chain recombines TRBV5-5 with TRBJ2-7, with 11 bases that match TRBD2. Germline values: CDR1 SGHKS, CDR2 YYEKEE (reference sequence). V gave up 4 bases and J gave up 1 base; unmatched junction bases: 4. The CDR3 spans 15 residues. CDR3 sequence reads: CASSLAGGGSYEQYF. The CDR3 DNA follows: TGTGCCAGCAGCCTAGCGGGAGGTGGTTCCTACGAGCAGTACTTC.

V usage is TRBV7-9 and J usage is TRBJ1-1; tentatively, D is TRBD1 (6 bases). The CDR3 runs 15 residues. Germline V gives CDR1 SEHNR, CDR2 FQNEAQ (reference sequence). Trimming shortened V by 5 bases and J by 3 bases, and 16 bases separated the two germline ends. The chain's CDR3 is CASSDEGPGDTEAFF. CDR3 coding DNA: TGTGCCAGCAGCGACGAGGGTCCAGGGGACACTGAAGCTTTCTTT.

The rearrangement links TRBV13 to TRBJ2-7; D not certain. V gave up 4 bases and J gave up 3 bases, with 13 bases separating them. There are 14 residues in the CDR3. Germline assignment: CDR1 PRHDT and CDR2 FYEKMQ (reference sequence). The CDR3, as DNA: TGTGCCAGCAGCTCGGCCGTAGATGGCTACGAGCAGTACTTC. It yields the protein CASSSAVDGYEQYF.

The chain joins TRBV12-2 to TRBJ1-1; TRBD1 reflects the table's D call only, with no check against the DNA. TRBV12-2 is termed a pseudogene. The CDR3 runs 16 residues. CDR3 sequence reads: CASRSSTDRTNTEAFF. CDR3 bases: TGTGCAAGTCGCTCAAGCACCGACAGAACGAACACTGAAGCTTTCTTT.

The gene calls are TRBV7-6 and TRBJ1-6; D not resolved. This CDR3 has 15 amino acids. From germline, CDR1 is SGHVS and CDR2 FNYEAQ. Trimming removed 5 bases from V and 9 bases from J, with 17 bases in between. CDR3 coding DNA: TGTGCCAGCAGCCCCTCGCAAGGGAACGGTTCACCCCTCCACTTT. It is translated as CASSPSQGNGSPLHF.

The J gene is TRBJ2-7, the V gene TRBV12-5; 9 nucleotides match TRBD2. J gave up 0 bases and V 0 bases, and 0 bases lay outside the gene matches. Germline V gene sequence: CDR1 LGHNT, CDR2 FRNRAP. This CDR3 spans 15 amino acids. For the CDR3, the DNA is TGTGCTAGTGGTTTGGTAGCGGGGGGCTCCTACGAGCAGTACTTC. As protein: CASGLVAGGSYEQYF.

This chain connects TRBV9 to TRBJ2-7; 9 bases line up with TRBD1. CDR1 SGDLS and CDR2 YYNGEE come from the germline V gene. CDR3 length: 15 amino acids. V lost 0 bases, J lost 5 bases, and 6 bases stayed unmatched. The CDR3 DNA reads TGTGCCAGCAGCGTAGGTTGGGACAGGGCCCACGAGCAGTACTTC. Translation: CASSVGWDRAHEQYF.

The chain uses TRBV19 and TRBJ2-7; D not certain. Germline values: CDR1 LNHDA, CDR2 SQIVND (reference sequence). The CDR3 extends over 14 amino acids. V dropped 5 bases and J dropped 3 bases, with 14 bases sitting between them. CDR3 sequence (DNA): TGTGCCAGTAGTCTGACGGACGGAGTCTACGAGCAGTACTTC. Translation: CASSLTDGVYEQYF.

The V call is TRBV9, the J call TRBJ2-1, with TRBD2 matching over 7 bases. The CDR3 is made up of 13 amino acids. The V gene's germline CDR1 is SGDLS and CDR2 YYNGEE. The V gene end was trimmed by 4 bases and the J gene end by 10 bases; junction bases not matched to a gene: 8. CDR3: CASSPERGREQFF. CDR3 nucleotides: TGTGCCAGCAGCCCCGAGCGGGGTCGAGAGCAGTTCTTC.

V and J are TRBV29-1 and TRBJ2-1; a weak D match, TRBD1 (6 bases). In germline, CDR1 is SQVTM, CDR2 ANQGSEA. The germline V and J ends were trimmed by 0 bases and 6 bases, with 15 bases remaining between them. There are 15 residues in the CDR3. CDR3 nucleotide sequence: TGCAGCGTTGAAGATCTGTCCAGAGGGGGCAATGAGCAGTTCTTC. It is translated as CSVEDLSRGGNEQFF.

The chain joins TRBV5-1 to TRBJ1-2, with 9 nucleotides matching TRBD1. The germline V gene encodes CDR1 SGHRS and CDR2 YFSETQ. Germline trimming cut 4 bases from V and 2 bases from J; bases unmatched to any gene: 3. CDR3 length equals 14 residues. CDR3 residues: CASSPGQGNYGYTF. The CDR3 region has the DNA TGCGCCAGCAGCCCAGGACAGGGGAACTATGGCTACACCTTC.